The sequence of this TCR beta chain was determined in a study of blood T cell repertoires in COVID-19. As for the study in general: COVID-19 samples from acute and convalescent phases originated in the United States, Italy and Spain.

There are 15 residues in the CDR3. In the original processing: Estimation of nucleated cell counts was performed using reference gene primer amplification. This table comes from immunoSEQ multiplex PCR, and its TCRdb copy is limited to in-frame clones, with some not included. V and J calls and clone size follow that table, whereas D and trimming were derived from the DNA. In the table there are some 130,000 clones, approximately 90% of which are singletons. This chain links TRBV21-1 with TRBJ1-4. TRBV21-1 is a pseudogene. Sample: peripheral blood. The clonotype was recovered from a man aged 45 to 65 with acute or convalescent COVID-19. Written as DNA, the CDR3 is TGTGCCAGCAGCACCCGACCGACGATCGGGGAAAAACTGTTTTTT. Translated: CASSTRPTIGEKLFF.